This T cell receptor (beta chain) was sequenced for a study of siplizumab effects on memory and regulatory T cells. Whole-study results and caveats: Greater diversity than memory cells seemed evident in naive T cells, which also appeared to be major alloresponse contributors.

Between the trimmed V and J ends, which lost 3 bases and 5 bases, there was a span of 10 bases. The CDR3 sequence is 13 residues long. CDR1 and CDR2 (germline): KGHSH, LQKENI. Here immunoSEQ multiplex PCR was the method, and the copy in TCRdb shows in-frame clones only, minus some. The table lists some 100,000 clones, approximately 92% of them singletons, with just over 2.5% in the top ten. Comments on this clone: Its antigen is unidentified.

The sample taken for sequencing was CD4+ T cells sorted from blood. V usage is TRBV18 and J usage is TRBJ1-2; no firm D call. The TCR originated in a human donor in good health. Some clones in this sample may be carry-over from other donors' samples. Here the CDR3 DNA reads TGTGCCAGCTCACCGTACGGGGAATATGGCTACACCTTC. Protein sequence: CASSPYGEYGYTF.